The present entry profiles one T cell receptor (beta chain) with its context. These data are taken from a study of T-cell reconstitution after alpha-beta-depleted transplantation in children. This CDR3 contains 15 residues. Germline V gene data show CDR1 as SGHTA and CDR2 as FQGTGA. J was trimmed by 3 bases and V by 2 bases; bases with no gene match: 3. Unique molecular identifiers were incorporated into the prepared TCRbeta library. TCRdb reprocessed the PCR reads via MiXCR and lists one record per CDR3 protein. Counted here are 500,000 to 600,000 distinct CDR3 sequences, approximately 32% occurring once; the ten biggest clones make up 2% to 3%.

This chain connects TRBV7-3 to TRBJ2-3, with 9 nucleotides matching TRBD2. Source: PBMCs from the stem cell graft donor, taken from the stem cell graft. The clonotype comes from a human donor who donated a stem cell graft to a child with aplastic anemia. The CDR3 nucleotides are TGTGCCAGCAGCTTAGATAGCGGGAGAACAGATACGCAGTATTTT. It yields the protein CASSLDSGRTDTQYF.